These T cell receptor beta chains were read from a single sample in a study of graft-versus-host responses after intestinal transplantation. Clones were sequenced by immunoSEQ multiplex PCR, and TCRdb holds only the in-frame ones, with some missing. The data show tens of thousands of clones, around 86% seen once. Sequenced material: ileum tissue, taken 350 to 400 days after transplant. The receptor source for this set is a human patient who received an intestinal transplant, so some T cells may come from the graft donor. The CDR3 runs from the conserved cysteine through the conserved F or W. D genes are given only for firm matches. Size values are once, few and many counts, or a class for expanded clones, and some rows have none.

cdr3_aa,cdr3_nt,j_call,v_call,d_call,clone_size
CASSPLTSRDEQYF,TGTGCCAGCAGTCCCCTGACTAGCAGAGATGAGCAGTACTTC,TRBJ2-5,TRBV28,TRBD2,.
CASSQSRTEAFF,TGTGCCAGCAGTCAGTCCAGGACTGAAGCTTTCTTT,TRBJ1-1,TRBV6-6,.,.
CASSWFLGGAEAFF,TGTGCCAGCAGCTGGTTCCTGGGGGGCGCTGAAGCTTTCTTT,TRBJ1-1,TRBV7-9,.,few
CASSYTGTDTDTQYF,TGTGCCAGCAGTTATACCGGGACTGACACAGATACGCAGTATTTT,TRBJ2-3,TRBV6-5,.,once
CASSPAGQGNYGYTF,TGTGCCAGCAGCCCAGCCGGCCAGGGGAACTATGGCTACACCTTC,TRBJ1-2,TRBV7-9,.,.
CASSEYRSGGLGTQYF,TGTGCCAGCAGTGAATACCGGTCGGGGGGGCTGGGGACCCAGTACTTC,TRBJ2-5,TRBV6-1,TRBD2,.
CASSESMGVSYEQYF,TGCGCCAGCAGTGAGTCAATGGGCGTATCCTACGAGCAGTACTTC,TRBJ2-7,TRBV10-2,.,.
CARPHWTIRAYGYTF,TGTGCCAGGCCGCACTGGACCATAAGGGCCTATGGCTACACCTTC,TRBJ1-2,TRBV7-9,.,once
CASRPGHRSEKLFF,TGTGCCAGCAGACCGGGACACAGGAGTGAAAAACTGTTTTTT,TRBJ1-4,TRBV6-1,.,.
CASSLTISDRSRGNTIYF,TGTGCCAGCAGTTTAACTATATCGGACAGGTCGCGTGGAAACACCATATATTTT,TRBJ1-3,TRBV28,TRBD1,.
CASRIGNTIYF,TGTGCCAGCCGGATCGGAAACACCATATATTTT,TRBJ1-3,TRBV6-5,.,.
CASSLPGQGFRNTEAFF,TGTGCCAGCAGCCTTCCCGGACAGGGTTTTAGGAACACTGAAGCTTTCTTT,TRBJ1-1,TRBV7-9,TRBD1,.
CAAGGVGNGYTF,TGTGCCGCCGGCGGGGTTGGGAATGGCTACACCTTC,TRBJ1-2,TRBV25-1,.,.
CASSLRGPENGYTF,TGTGCCAGCAGCTTACGAGGGCCGGAGAATGGCTACACCTTC,TRBJ1-2,TRBV7-9,.,.
CASSPRQGSYNEQFF,TGTGCCAGCAGCCCCCGGCAGGGGTCCTACAATGAGCAGTTCTTC,TRBJ2-1,TRBV7-3,.,.
CAWSVANNEQFF,TGTGCCTGGAGTGTAGCTAACAATGAGCAGTTCTTC,TRBJ2-1,TRBV30,.,.
CASSTHEGAGSSYNEQFF,TGTGCCAGTAGTACCCACGAGGGAGCGGGGAGCTCCTACAATGAGCAGTTCTTC,TRBJ2-1,TRBV19,TRBD2,.
CASSQVTGPEDFNYGYTF,TGCGCCAGCAGCCAAGTTACCGGCCCGGAAGACTTTAACTATGGCTACACCTTC,TRBJ1-2,TRBV4-1,.,.
CASSSPGRSYTQYF,TGTGCCAGCAGTTCGCCGGGACGGTCTTATACGCAGTATTTT,TRBJ2-3,TRBV6-1,.,.
CASSLGKGRNYGYTF,TGTGCCAGCAGCTTAGGGAAGGGACGCAACTATGGCTACACCTTC,TRBJ1-2,TRBV7-9,.,.
CASSFGVGGSYNEQFF,TGTGCCAGCAGTTTTGGGGTGGGGGGCTCCTACAATGAGCAGTTCTTC,TRBJ2-1,TRBV27,.,.
CASRPTGQESSGNTIYF,TGTGCCAGCAGACCGACAGGGCAGGAAAGCTCTGGAAACACCATATATTTT,TRBJ1-3,TRBV2,TRBD1,.
CASSVSGGTDTQYF,TGTGCCAGCAGTGTGAGCGGGGGCACAGATACGCAGTATTTT,TRBJ2-3,TRBV2,TRBD2,.
CASSFFRGGYNEQFF,TGTGCCAGCAGTTTTTTCCGTGGGGGCTACAATGAGCAGTTCTTC,TRBJ2-1,TRBV28,.,.
CASSDSTSRFARPYEQYF,TGTGCCAGCAGTGACTCGACTTCTCGGTTTGCGCGACCCTACGAGCAGTACTTC,TRBJ2-7,TRBV6-4,.,.
CASSFRPPRNNEQFF,TGTGCCAGCAGCTTTCGGCCCCCTAGGAACAATGAGCAGTTCTTC,TRBJ2-1,TRBV7-2,.,.
CASSTDGPNEQFF,TGTGCCAGTAGTACAGACGGCCCCAATGAGCAGTTCTTC,TRBJ2-1,TRBV19,.,.
CASSRATAYEQYF,TGCGCCAGCAGCCGAGCGACCGCCTACGAGCAGTACTTC,TRBJ2-7,TRBV4-1,.,.
CSVEGDRVEDTGELFF,TGCAGCGTTGAAGGGGACAGGGTTGAGGACACCGGGGAGCTGTTTTTT,TRBJ2-2,TRBV29-1,TRBD1,few
CASGFSGEGHLFNYGYTF,TGTGCTAGTGGTTTCTCCGGGGAGGGGCACCTATTCAACTATGGCTACACCTTC,TRBJ1-2,TRBV12-5,.,.
CASSLRLAGYEQYF,TGTGCCAGCAGTCTAAGACTAGCGGGCTACGAGCAGTACTTC,TRBJ2-7,TRBV28,TRBD2,.
CASSIGGTVNEKLFF,TGTGCCAGTAGTATAGGGGGGACGGTAAATGAAAAACTGTTTTTT,TRBJ1-4,TRBV19,.,.
CASSLGTGQVTDTQYF,TGTGCCAGCAGCCTTGGCACGGGACAGGTCACAGATACGCAGTATTTT,TRBJ2-3,TRBV7-3,TRBD1,.
CASSPHMGGTEAFF,TGTGCCAGCAGTCCCCATATGGGAGGGACTGAAGCTTTCTTT,TRBJ1-1,TRBV6-1,.,.
CASSLTGGLSGNTIYF,TGTGCCAGCAGCTTGACAGGTGGACTCTCTGGAAACACCATATATTTT,TRBJ1-3,TRBV27,.,.
CASSPRLQGGDTEAFF,TGCGCCAGCAGCCCTAGGTTACAGGGAGGGGACACTGAAGCTTTCTTT,TRBJ1-1,TRBV4-1,.,.
CASSVGNANTEAFF,TGTGCCAGCAGCGTAGGGAACGCGAACACTGAAGCTTTCTTT,TRBJ1-1,TRBV9,.,.
CASSLAKDTDTQYF,TGCGCCAGCAGCTTGGCCAAGGACACAGATACGCAGTATTTT,TRBJ2-3,TRBV5-1,.,few
CASSLGSPQETQYF,TGTGCCAGCAGCTTGGGGTCCCCCCAAGAGACCCAGTACTTC,TRBJ2-5,TRBV11-2,.,.
CASSNLTETGELFF,TGTGCCAGTAGTAACCTTACGGAGACCGGGGAGCTGTTTTTT,TRBJ2-2,TRBV19,.,.
CATSGARNPYGYTF,TGTGCCACCAGCGGGGCACGCAACCCCTATGGCTACACCTTC,TRBJ1-2,TRBV2,.,.
CASSESLPMGNTEAFF,TGTGCCAGCAGTGAATCGCTCCCGATGGGAAACACTGAAGCTTTCTTT,TRBJ1-1,TRBV2,.,.
CASSLAGRGEGNEQYF,TGTGCCAGCAGCTTGGCCGGGAGGGGGGAGGGAAACGAGCAGTACTTC,TRBJ2-7,TRBV5-6,TRBD2,.
CASSYSNAVLHYGYTF,TGTGCCAGCAGTTACTCGAATGCTGTTTTGCACTATGGCTACACCTTC,TRBJ1-2,TRBV6-5,.,few
CSGLKTGPGELFF,TGCAGCGGCCTCAAAACAGGGCCCGGGGAGCTGTTTTTT,TRBJ2-2,TRBV29-1,.,.
CASSLPGQGPEAFF,TGTGCCAGCAGTCTCCCGGGACAGGGCCCTGAAGCTTTCTTT,TRBJ1-1,TRBV6-1,TRBD1,.
CASSLVLTSGSYEQFF,TGTGCCAGCAGCTTAGTGTTGACTAGCGGGAGCTATGAGCAGTTCTTC,TRBJ2-1,TRBV7-2,TRBD2,.
CASRTGTTFSSYEQYF,TGTGCCAGCAGAACCGGGACTACGTTTAGCTCCTACGAGCAGTACTTC,TRBJ2-7,TRBV27,TRBD2,.
CASSRAVYEQYF,TGTGCCAGCAGTCGAGCGGTCTACGAGCAGTACTTC,TRBJ2-7,TRBV6-6,.,.
CASRQGINQPQHF,TGTGCCAGCCGCCAGGGTATCAATCAGCCCCAGCATTTT,TRBJ1-5,TRBV6-1,.,.
CASSQDGGGWGGYTF,TGCGCCAGCAGCCAAGATGGGGGGGGCTGGGGTGGCTACACCTTC,TRBJ1-2,TRBV4-1,.,.
CASSYNRDYPYEQYF,TGCGCCAGCAGCTATAACCGGGACTATCCCTACGAGCAGTACTTC,TRBJ2-7,TRBV4-1,TRBD2,few
CASSLTDPYEQYF,TGTGCCAGCAGCTTAACAGACCCCTACGAGCAGTACTTC,TRBJ2-7,TRBV11-2,.,few
CASRGFGNSPLHF,TGCGCCAGCAGAGGATTCGGAAATTCACCCCTCCACTTT,TRBJ1-6,TRBV4-1,.,.
CATTGGAQDTQYF,TGTGCCACAACCGGGGGGGCCCAAGATACGCAGTATTTT,TRBJ2-3,TRBV15,TRBD2,.
CSVLTGELFF,TGCAGCGTGCTCACCGGGGAGCTGTTTTTT,TRBJ2-2,TRBV29-1,.,.
CATSRDWAGGNQPQHF,TGTGCCACCAGCAGAGATTGGGCAGGGGGCAATCAGCCCCAGCATTTT,TRBJ1-5,TRBV15,.,.
CASSLRPSGNTGELFF,TGTGCCAGCAGCTTAAGGCCTAGTGGAAACACCGGGGAGCTGTTTTTT,TRBJ2-2,TRBV7-3,.,few
CASRYRNMMNTEAFF,TGTGCCAGCAGATATAGGAACATGATGAACACTGAAGCTTTCTTT,TRBJ1-1,TRBV5-6,.,few